These 26 T cell receptor beta chains were sequenced from one sample in a study of blood T cell repertoires in COVID-19. The assay was immunoSEQ multiplex PCR, and TCRdb's table has in-frame clones only and misses some. The profile covers over 100,000 clones, with around 86% appearing a single time and approximately 7.9% taken by the ten largest. What was sequenced was peripheral blood. These receptors were collected from a man between 65 and 85 years old with acute or convalescent COVID-19.

This sequence joins TRBV28 and TRBJ1-6; 7 bases line up with TRBD1. The V gene's germline CDR1 is MDHEN and CDR2 SYDVKM. The V segment lost 7 bases and the J segment 9 bases; nucleotides outside the gene matches: 9. CDR3 length: 14 residues. As DNA, the CDR3 is TGTGCCAGCAACCCGGGACAGTCCGCTTCACCCCTCCACTTT. Its protein product is CASNPGQSASPLHF.

The chain recombines TRBV7-9 with TRBJ1-1, with 7 bases identical to TRBD1. Germline V lookup: CDR1 SEHNR, CDR2 FQNEAQ (reference sequence). V gave up 5 bases and J gave up 0 bases; unmatched junction bases: 6. This CDR3 spans 15 amino acids. The CDR3 protein is CASSPTGTVNTEAFF. The DNA for the CDR3 is TGTGCCAGCAGCCCTACAGGGACAGTGAACACTGAAGCTTTCTTT.

V gene TRBV13 combines with J gene TRBJ1-1; possibly TRBD1 for D (5 bases). V lost 3 bases and J 0 bases, leaving 11 bases between the germline ends. This CDR3 is built from 15 residues. Germline V gene sequence: CDR1 PRHDT, CDR2 FYEKMQ (reference sequence). In nucleotides, the CDR3 is TGTGCCAGCAGCTTGCAGGGTCCCTTGAACACTGAAGCTTTCTTT. Protein sequence: CASSLQGPLNTEAFF.

This clone has just one count. The V gene is TRBV10-3, the J gene TRBJ2-2; maybe TRBD2 (5 bases). This CDR3 region has 11 residues. The V end lost 10 bases, the J end lost 5 bases, and 8 bases lay between the germline ends. Germline V gene sequence: CDR1 ENHRY, CDR2 SYGVKD. The CDR3 loop reads CATSGTGELFF. In nucleotides, the CDR3 is TGTGCCACCTCGGGGACCGGGGAGCTGTTTTTT.

This chain uses TRBV19 with TRBJ2-4, with D hard to call. V lost 8 bases to trimming and J lost 0 bases, with 11 bases between them. Germline values: CDR1 LNHDA, CDR2 SQIVND (reference sequence). The CDR3 has 14 residues. In DNA, the CDR3 is TGTGCCAGTGGTCACCGGTTAGCCAAAAACATTCAGTACTTC. Protein sequence: CASGHRLAKNIQYF.

CDR3 region: CASSRDTTYNEQFF. The CDR3 bases are TGTGCCAGCAGCCGGGACACGACCTACAATGAGCAGTTCTTC. The V and J genes are TRBV6-4 and TRBJ2-1, with D perhaps TRBD1 (6 bases). Germline CDR1 MRHNA, CDR2 SNTAGT. This CDR3 is built from 14 residues. Trimming removed 6 bases at V and 2 bases at J, with 11 bases between.

The gene calls are TRBV5-1 and TRBJ2-2; 9 positions match TRBD1. The CDR3 is made up of 15 amino acids. Germline assignment: CDR1 SGHRS and CDR2 YFSETQ. Unmatched junction bases numbered 3, after V lost 2 bases and J lost 4 bases. Here the CDR3 reads CASSFETGGTGELFF. The CDR3 coding sequence is TGCGCCAGCAGCTTCGAGACAGGGGGCACCGGGGAGCTGTTTTTT. The entire variable domain, with the rest obtained from reference TRBV5-1 and TRBJ2-2, is as follows: KAGVTQTPRYLIKTRGQQVTLSCSPISGHRSVSWYQQTPGQGLQFLFEYFSETQRNKGNFPGRFSGRQFSNSRSEMNVSTLELGDSALYLCASSFETGGTGELFFGEGSRLTVL.

This chain links TRBV7-9 with TRBJ1-3; a possible D gene is TRBD1 (6 bases). The V end lost 1 base, the J end lost 4 bases, and 11 bases lay between the germline ends. Germline V CDR1 and CDR2: SEHNR, FQNEAQ (reference sequence). The CDR3 is 15 amino acids. CDR3 nucleotides: TGTGCCAGCAGCTTAGTTCAGGGGCCCGGAAACACCATATATTTT. Amino acids: CASSLVQGPGNTIYF.

CDR3 in DNA: TGTGCCAGCTCACCAGCGACAGGGGGAGCGATAGCCAAAAACATTCAGTACTTC. This sequence encodes CASSPATGGAIAKNIQYF. The chain recombines TRBV18 with TRBJ2-4; 9 nucleotides match TRBD1. The CDR3 runs 18 residues. Germline-derived CDR1 and CDR2 are KGHSH and LQKENI. The ends lost 2 bases at V and 0 bases at J; junction bases unmatched: 8. The whole variable domain, filled in from reference TRBV18 and TRBJ2-4, reads NAGVMQNPRHLVRRRGQEARLRCSPMKGHSHVYWYRQLPEEGLKFMVYLQKENIIDESGMPKERFSAEFPKEGPSILRIQQVVRGDSAAYFCASSPATGGAIAKNIQYFGAGTRLSVL.

The chain uses TRBV6-5 and TRBJ2-5, with TRBD1 as a possible D gene (7 bases). CDR3 length: 14 residues. The germline V gene has CDR1 MNHEY and CDR2 SVGAGI. V was trimmed by 10 bases and J by 4 bases, leaving 19 bases between them. In DNA form, the CDR3 reads TGTGCCATCATTGGAGGGGGCCTCGGAGAGACCCAGTACTTC. Protein sequence: CAIIGGGLGETQYF.

This chain links TRBV5-4 with TRBJ2-7; TRBD1 matches 8 bases. The CDR3 covers 15 residues. V was pared by 1 base and J by 5 bases, with 8 bases of the junction left unmatched. CDR1 SGHNT and CDR2 YYREEE come from the germline V gene (reference sequence). CDR3: CASSLRTGGYDEQYF. For the CDR3, the DNA is TGTGCCAGCAGCTTGAGAACAGGGGGTTACGACGAGCAGTACTTC.

This clone was seen only a few times. This rearrangement joins TRBV24-1 to TRBJ1-2; possible D gene TRBD1, 6 bases. The germline gives CDR1 KGHDR, CDR2 SFDVKD. V lost 2 bases, J lost 2 bases, and 14 bases lay in between. The CDR3 totals 16 residues. CDR3 bases: TGTGCCACCAGTGATTCTCTCGCAGGGGCGAACTATGGCTACACCTTC. It encodes CATSDSLAGANYGYTF.

V and J are TRBV25-1 and TRBJ1-6; possible D gene TRBD1, 6 bases. Germline CDR1 is MGHDK and CDR2 is SYGVNS. Trimming removed 6 bases from V and 7 bases from J, with 19 bases in between. The CDR3 totals 16 residues. CDR3 residues: CASSKGGARENSPLHF. DNA of the CDR3: TGTGCCAGCAGCAAGGGGGGGGCTAGAGAAAATTCACCCCTCCACTTT.

This clone was detected a few times. The chain employs TRBV25-1 and TRBJ2-7; 7 bases are shared with TRBD1. The CDR3 totals 14 residues. J was trimmed by 4 bases and V by 3 bases; bases with no gene match: 6. Germline CDR1 is MGHDK and CDR2 is SYGVNS. The CDR3 reads CASSDGYRGYEQYF. For the CDR3, the DNA is TGTGCCAGCAGTGATGGTTACAGGGGTTACGAGCAGTACTTC.

This rearrangement joins TRBV7-9 to TRBJ2-7, with D maybe TRBD1 (5 bases). This CDR3 has 12 amino acids. Germline values: CDR1 SEHNR, CDR2 FQNEAQ (reference sequence). V lost 5 bases and J 9 bases, leaving 14 bases between the germline ends. The CDR3 loop is CASSPPKGRQYF. CDR3 nucleotide sequence: TGTGCCAGCAGCCCCCCGAAGGGGCGGCAGTACTTC.

The chain joins TRBV4-2 to TRBJ1-1; tentatively, D is TRBD1 (5 bases). This CDR3 contains 12 residues. V dropped 2 bases and J dropped 11 bases, with 12 bases sitting between them. CDR1 LGHNA and CDR2 YNFKEQ come from the germline V gene. The CDR3: CASSQRAGEAFF. The CDR3 coding sequence is TGTGCCAGCAGCCAAAGAGCGGGGGAGGCTTTCTTT.

This rearrangement joins TRBV5-1 to TRBJ1-6; 7 bases agree with TRBD1. This CDR3 region has 14 residues. Germline assignment: CDR1 SGHRS and CDR2 YFSETQ. Trimming at V came to 4 bases and at J to 5 bases, leaving 3 bases not matched to a gene. The CDR3 coding sequence is TGCGCCAGCAGCCAAGGACAGGATAATTCACCCCTCCACTTT. Translated: CASSQGQDNSPLHF.

The rearrangement uses TRBV19 and TRBJ1-1, with no clear D. Germline V lookup: CDR1 LNHDA, CDR2 SQIVND (reference sequence). The V gene lost 7 bases and the J gene lost 1 base, with 16 bases spanning the gap. The CDR3 has 15 residues. DNA of the CDR3: TGTGCCAGTACCGAATACGGGGTTCCGAACACTGAAGCTTTCTTT. This sequence encodes CASTEYGVPNTEAFF.

This chain links TRBV5-5 with TRBJ1-1; 11 bases line up with TRBD1. The CDR3 is 16 residues long. Germline V gene sequence: CDR1 SGHKS, CDR2 YYEKEE (reference sequence). The V segment lost 2 bases and the J segment 1 base; nucleotides outside the gene matches: 4. The CDR3 DNA is TGTGCCAGCAGCTTTACCGGGACAGGGGGGAACACTGAAGCTTTCTTT. Protein: CASSFTGTGGNTEAFF.

The genes are TRBV4-2 and TRBJ2-7; a possible D gene is TRBD1 (7 bases). V was pared by 2 bases and J by 3 bases, with 17 bases between. The length of the CDR3 is 16 residues. Germline values: CDR1 LGHNA, CDR2 YNFKEQ. The CDR3 reads CASSQTTGGGGYEQYF. The CDR3 DNA sequence: TGTGCCAGCAGCCAAACCACTGGAGGGGGCGGCTACGAGCAGTACTTC.

V gene TRBV6-6 combines with J gene TRBJ2-7, with 15 bases fitting TRBD2. J was trimmed by 4 bases and V by 6 bases; bases with no gene match: 7. Germline loops: CDR1 MNHNY, CDR2 SVGAGI (reference sequence). This CDR3 is 16 amino acids long. Here the CDR3 reads CASRSPGLAGGYEQYF. In nucleotides, the CDR3 is TGTGCCAGCAGAAGCCCCGGACTAGCGGGAGGGTACGAGCAGTACTTC.

The rearrangement joins TRBV24-1 to TRBJ1-3; 7 bases are shared with TRBD1. This CDR3 region has 17 residues. Germline CDR1 and CDR2: KGHDR and SFDVKD. V was clipped by 3 bases and J by 4 bases; unmatched bases: 11. Here the CDR3 reads CATSDRTNRGAGNTIYF. The CDR3 bases are TGTGCCACCAGTGATCGAACGAACAGGGGTGCGGGAAACACCATATATTTT.

This clone was detected only a few times. This chain links TRBV5-1 with TRBJ2-7; 8 bases are a match to TRBD1. After removal of 4 bases from V and 4 bases from J, the junction contained 7 bases not matched to a gene. Germline V CDR1 and CDR2: SGHRS, YFSETQ. This CDR3 has 14 amino acids. CDR3 nucleotides: TGCGCCAGCAGCCCGGACAGGGAAGGGTACGAGCAGTACTTC. Translating it yields CASSPDREGYEQYF. Full variable domain (remainder filled in from reference TRBV5-1 and TRBJ2-7): KAGVTQTPRYLIKTRGQQVTLSCSPISGHRSVSWYQQTPGQGLQFLFEYFSETQRNKGNFPGRFSGRQFSNSRSEMNVSTLELGDSALYLCASSPDREGYEQYFGPGTRLTVT.

This chain connects TRBV6-1 to TRBJ1-2; D not resolved. This CDR3 spans 14 amino acids. Trimming stripped 2 bases from V and 3 bases from J, with 10 bases between. Germline lookup yields CDR1 MNHNS and CDR2 SASEGT. In DNA form, the CDR3 reads TGTGCCAGCAGTGAATACGATGCGGACTATGGCTACACCTTC. It specifies CASSEYDADYGYTF.

The CDR3 protein is CASSETWMETQYF. Here the CDR3 DNA reads TGTGCCAGCAGTGAGACATGGATGGAGACCCAGTACTTC. The V call is TRBV2, the J call TRBJ2-5, with D unclear. V lost 3 bases to trimming and J lost 5 bases, with 10 bases between them. Germline CDR1 is SNHLY and CDR2 is FYNNEI. This CDR3 is 13 amino acids long.

The chain joins TRBV5-6 to TRBJ2-7; the D gene is possibly TRBD2 (6 bases). Germline CDR1 SGHDT, CDR2 YYEEEE. The CDR3 sequence is 11 residues long. V shed 3 bases and J shed 5 bases, with 6 bases lying between them. As DNA, the CDR3 is TGTGCCAGCAGCTGGGGGGACGAGCAGTACTTC. It is translated as CASSWGDEQYF.